The T cell receptor beta chain under discussion was sequenced for a study of cytomegalovirus exposure and HLA in healthy donors. General study results and limits: The study dropped some indistinguishable V segments, TRBV6-2 and TRBV6-3 among them.

The CDR3 totals 14 residues. Per the germline V gene, CDR1 is SGDLS and CDR2 is YYNGEE. The ends lost 3 bases at V and 6 bases at J; junction bases unmatched: 5. As concerns this clone: Its antigen is currently unknown.

PCR used 60 Vbeta primers and 13 Jbeta primers. Generated by immunoSEQ multiplex PCR, the TCRdb table keeps only in-frame clones and is missing some. The data hold around 40,000 clones, with about 72% observed a single time. The chain uses TRBV9 and TRBJ1-5; 8 bases match TRBD1. This TCR derives from a man under 40 in good health and CMV-seronegative. Material for sequencing was PBMCs. As DNA, the CDR3 is TGTGCCAGCAGCGGGGGACAGGATTTTCAGCCCCAGCATTTT. Translated, it gives CASSGGQDFQPQHF.